One and the same sample provided the 21 T cell receptor beta chains below, sequenced in a study of CD8 T cells in ankylosing spondylitis. Using its own MiXCR run on the 5' RACE reads, TCRdb lists one record per CDR3 protein. The sample includes roughly 670,000 distinct CDR3 sequences, roughly 19% seen only once; the top ten take around 19%. Study-level findings and limits: What appeared characteristic of ankylosing spondylitis blood was a TCR beta motif of eight highly homologous variants.

These receptors' targets are unknown. Sequencing was carried out using blood, either unsorted or a sorted T cell fraction (not recorded which). The receptor set was obtained from a male donor with ankylosing spondylitis.

This sequence joins TRBV7-2 and TRBJ2-1; D is perhaps TRBD2 (6 bases). Germline V lookup: CDR1 SGHTA, CDR2 FQGNSA. CDR3 size: 15 residues. The ends were cut back, 5 bases at V and 0 bases at J, with 11 bases in the middle. CDR3 in amino acids: CASSLPDYSYNEQFF. The CDR3 DNA reads as TGTGCCAGCAGCCTTCCGGACTACTCCTACAATGAGCAGTTCTTC. Drawing the rest from reference TRBV7-2 and TRBJ2-1, the complete variable domain is GAGVSQSPSNKVTEKGKDVELRCDPISGHTALYWYRQSLGQGLEFLIYFQGNSAPDKSGLPSDRFSAERTGGSVSTLTIQRTQQEDSAVYLCASSLPDYSYNEQFFGPGTRLTVL.

This clonotype was recorded a few times. The rearrangement uses TRBV5-6 and TRBJ2-4; no firm D call. Trimming pared 1 base from V and 0 bases from J, leaving 11 bases between. CDR1 and CDR2 (germline): SGHDT, YYEEEE. The CDR3 runs 16 residues. In DNA, the CDR3 is TGTGCCAGCAGCTTGTTACAGTATAGAGCCAAAAACATTCAGTACTTC. The encoded protein is CASSLLQYRAKNIQYF.

The J gene is TRBJ2-7, the V gene TRBV4-1; D unresolved. Looked up from germline, CDR1 is MGHRA and CDR2 is YSYEKL. This CDR3 has 15 residues. The V and J ends lost 3 bases and 1 base respectively, with 13 bases between them. The CDR3 protein is CASSHRADLSYEQYF. The CDR3, as DNA: TGCGCCAGCAGCCATCGGGCAGACCTTTCCTACGAGCAGTACTTC.

The chain couples TRBV20-1 to TRBJ1-1; tentatively, D is TRBD1 (5 bases). The CDR3 is 11 amino acids. Germline V lookup: CDR1 DFQATT, CDR2 SNEGSKA (reference sequence). The CDR3 bases are TGCAGCTTACAGGCGAACACTGAAGCTTTCTTT. Protein sequence: CSLQANTEAFF.

This rearrangement joins TRBV12-3 or TRBV12-4 to TRBJ2-7; D is unclear. There are 12 residues in the CDR3. V was clipped by 6 bases and J by 4 bases, with 10 bases between them. CDR3: CASRYEGYEQYF. The DNA for the CDR3 is TGTGCCAGCAGATACGAAGGTTACGAGCAGTACTTC.

Here the CDR3 DNA reads TGTGCCAGCAGCTGGGGACTAGCGGGAGGTGCTAATGAGCAGTTCTTC. It specifies CASSWGLAGGANEQFF. The V gene is TRBV5-4, the J gene TRBJ2-1, with 15 positions matching TRBD2. CDR1 is SGHNT, CDR2 YYREEE, per germline (reference sequence). This CDR3 is 16 amino acids long. The V and J ends lost 3 bases and 7 bases, in that order; junction bases with no gene match: 5.

The CDR3 sequence: CASSPWPLGYEQYF. In DNA form, the CDR3 reads TGTGCCAGCAGCCCGTGGCCGCTCGGCTACGAGCAGTACTTC. The chain links TRBV11-2 to TRBJ2-7, with D hard to call. The V gene lost 5 bases and the J gene lost 3 bases, with 14 bases spanning the gap. Germline V gives CDR1 SGHAT, CDR2 FQNNGV. CDR3 length: 14 residues.

The chain has TRBV28 and TRBJ2-1; D may correspond to TRBD1 or TRBD2 (5 bases each). This CDR3 is 15 amino acids long. The germline V and J ends were trimmed by 2 bases and 8 bases, with 16 bases remaining between them. The germline V gene encodes CDR1 MDHEN and CDR2 SYDVKM. The CDR3 here is CASSLGGSLGDEQFF. CDR3 sequence (DNA): TGTGCCAGCAGTTTAGGTGGCAGTCTGGGGGATGAGCAGTTCTTC.

This clonotype showed up just a few times. The genes are TRBV5-1 and TRBJ1-5; the D is unclear. The length of the CDR3 is 15 residues. Germline V gene data show CDR1 as SGHRS and CDR2 as YFSETQ. With 0 bases removed from V and 9 bases from J, the gap between germline ends came to 16 bases. CDR3 loop: CASSLEGSGSGPQHF. The CDR3 bases are TGCGCCAGCAGCTTGGAAGGGTCGGGGAGTGGGCCCCAGCATTTT. Combining the CDR3 with reference TRBV5-1 and TRBJ1-5 gives the whole variable domain KAGVTQTPRYLIKTRGQQVTLSCSPISGHRSVSWYQQTPGQGLQFLFEYFSETQRNKGNFPGRFSGRQFSNSRSEMNVSTLELGDSALYLCASSLEGSGSGPQHFGDGTRLSIL.

The V gene is TRBV12-3 or TRBV12-4, the J gene TRBJ1-1, with TRBD1 matching 7 bases. This CDR3 comprises 16 residues. The V gene end was trimmed by 4 bases and the J gene end by 4 bases; junction bases not matched to a gene: 12. As DNA, the CDR3 is TGTGCCAGCAGTTCCCTGACAGGGTCTGGGATCACTGAAGCTTTCTTT. This sequence encodes CASSSLTGSGITEAFF.

This chain's CDR3 is CASSLRGAGLLVYNEQFF. CDR3 DNA sequence: TGTGCCAGCAGCCTTAGAGGGGCCGGTCTTTTGGTCTACAATGAGCAGTTCTTC. The genes are TRBV11-2 and TRBJ2-1, with D perhaps being TRBD1 or TRBD2 (5 bases each). Germline lookup yields CDR1 SGHAT and CDR2 FQNNGV. V was shortened by 5 bases and J by 3 bases, with 23 bases between the two germline ends. This CDR3 contains 18 residues. Variable domain in full (rest from reference TRBV11-2 and TRBJ2-1): EAGVAQSPRYKIIEKRQSVAFWCNPISGHATLYWYQQILGQGPKLLIQFQNNGVVDDSQLPKDRFSAERLKGVDSTLKIQPAKLEDSAVYLCASSLRGAGLLVYNEQFFGPGTRLTVL.

This chain uses TRBV5-1 with TRBJ2-1; 7 positions agree with TRBD1. There are 13 residues in the CDR3. Trimming at V came to 6 bases and at J to 6 bases, leaving 6 bases not matched to a gene. CDR1 is SGHRS and CDR2 is YFSETQ in the germline V gene. This CDR3 reads CASNGDSLNEQFF. The DNA of the CDR3 is TGCGCCAGCAACGGGGACAGCCTCAATGAGCAGTTCTTC.

The sample holds a few counts of this clonotype. J is TRBJ2-1 and V is TRBV5-1; D is uncertain. V shed 1 base and J shed 0 bases, with 29 bases lying between them. Germline CDR1 is SGHRS and CDR2 is YFSETQ. The CDR3 has 22 amino acids. CDR3 nucleotide sequence: TGCGCCAGCAGCTTGTTATTCCGCGGCACATCACCAGCCCTTAGCTCCTACAATGAGCAGTTCTTC. This encodes CASSLLFRGTSPALSSYNEQFF.

The chain joins TRBV9 to TRBJ1-2; D remains ambiguous. V was trimmed by 4 bases and J by 7 bases, leaving 17 bases between them. Germline CDR1 is SGDLS and CDR2 is YYNGEE. This CDR3 has 14 amino acids. The chain's CDR3 is CASSPQTDTTGYTF. CDR3 in DNA: TGTGCCAGCAGCCCACAGACCGATACCACTGGCTACACCTTC.

This rearrangement joins TRBV4-1 to TRBJ2-5; weak D call: TRBD2 (5 bases). Germline lookup yields CDR1 MGHRA and CDR2 YSYEKL. The CDR3 totals 14 residues. V lost 0 bases and J 7 bases, leaving 12 bases between the germline ends. CDR3 nucleotide sequence: TGCGCCAGCAGCCAAGACTACCCCCGGGGGACCCAGTACTTC. Its protein product is CASSQDYPRGTQYF.

This chain joins TRBV3-1 and TRBJ1-1; D gene uncertain. Trimming took off 4 bases at V and 3 bases at J, with 15 bases between the two ends. Germline CDR1 is LGHDT and CDR2 is YNNKEL (reference sequence). This CDR3 comprises 15 residues. The DNA for the CDR3 is TGTGCCAGCAGCCCAACTCAAAGTTGGGACACTGAAGCTTTCTTT. The encoded protein is CASSPTQSWDTEAFF.

This clonotype showed up just a few times. The rearrangement joins TRBV7-8 to TRBJ2-1; TRBD2 matches at 9 bases. CDR3 length equals 15 residues. The J segment lost 8 bases and the V segment lost 4 bases, leaving 9 bases of the junction unmatched. Germline CDR1 reads SGHVS; CDR2 reads FQNEAQ. CDR3 DNA: TGTGCCAGCAGCTCTCCGGGACTAGCTGTGGATGAGCAGTTCTTC. Translated: CASSSPGLAVDEQFF.

The V and J genes are TRBV6-1 and TRBJ2-7, with 9 bases matching TRBD2. Germline V gene data show CDR1 as MNHNS and CDR2 as SASEGT. The CDR3 has 14 amino acids. V shed 6 bases, J shed 4 bases, and the junction held 7 bases outside the gene matches. CDR3 sequence (DNA): TGTGCCAGCAGACGACTAGCGGAGATGTACGAGCAGTACTTC. Translation gives CASRRLAEMYEQYF.

This clonotype was seen more than once but under ten times. This sequence joins TRBV6-1 and TRBJ1-1, with a weak D call TRBD1 (6 bases). The CDR3 spans 15 residues. Trimming shortened V by 6 bases and J by 3 bases, and 17 bases separated the two germline ends. The germline CDR1 and CDR2 sequences are MNHNS and SASEGT. The CDR3 DNA is TGTGCCAGCAGGACAGGCATGGGTGAGGACACTGAAGCTTTCTTT. Residues: CASRTGMGEDTEAFF.

The rearrangement uses TRBV27 and TRBJ2-2; D remains unclear. Germline V gene sequence: CDR1 MNHEY, CDR2 SMNVEV (reference sequence). The CDR3 spans 15 residues. V was shortened by 3 bases and J by 1 base, with 9 bases between the two germline ends. For the CDR3, the DNA is TGTGCCAGCAGTTTGTATAACGGGAACACCGGGGAGCTGTTTTTT. It codes for CASSLYNGNTGELFF.

This clonotype was seen only a few times. The chain employs TRBV29-1 and TRBJ2-7; TRBD2 is a possible D gene (6 bases). The CDR3 is 13 residues long. The germline V and J ends were trimmed by 0 bases and 6 bases, with 12 bases remaining between them. Per germline, CDR1 SQVTM and CDR2 ANQGSEA. CDR3 nucleotides: TGCAGCGTTGAAGAATTCGGAGGGAGCGAGCAGTACTTC. It encodes CSVEEFGGSEQYF.